This entry lists 16 T cell receptor beta chains sequenced from one sample in a study of shared clonotypes between healthy human individuals. Cells designated naive CD8 were CD45RO-negative and were positively selected for CCR7, with terminally differentiated effector memory CD45RA+ cells excluded. Assay used: immunoSEQ multiplex PCR; TCRdb lists only in-frame clones, some missing. The sample has about 2.2 million clones; roughly 91% are singletons. Sequenced input: naive CD8+ T cells from PBMCs. These receptors all stem from a man younger than 35 in good health. Some clones in this sample may be carry-over from other donors' samples.

The rearrangement uses TRBV4-2 and TRBJ2-1; D is undetermined. The CDR3 is 17 amino acids. CDR1 and CDR2 (germline): LGHNA, YNFKEQ. Trimming pared 0 bases from V and 0 bases from J, leaving 12 bases between. CDR3 in DNA: TGTGCCAGCAGCCAAGATGAGGCAATGAGCTCCTACAATGAGCAGTTCTTC. This translates into CASSQDEAMSSYNEQFF.

The CDR3 coding sequence is TGTGCCAGCACCGTTACGGCCAGGATCACCGGGGAGCTGTTTTTT. This gives the protein CASTVTARITGELFF. V is TRBV6-6 and J is TRBJ2-2, with no clear D. V lost 7 bases and J lost 4, with 16 bases in between. Germline V gene data show CDR1 as MNHNY and CDR2 as SVGAGI (reference sequence). CDR3 length: 15 amino acids.

The chain couples TRBV7-9 to TRBJ2-1; D possibly matches TRBD1 or TRBD2 (6 bases each). The CDR3 consists of 17 residues. Trimming left V 5 bases short and J 10 bases short, with 27 bases between. In germline, CDR1 is SEHNR, CDR2 FQNEAQ (reference sequence). The CDR3 sequence is CASSPTSQEGVGSEQFF. The CDR3, as DNA: TGTGCCAGCAGCCCTACCTCGCAGGAGGGGGTGGGATCGGAGCAGTTCTTC.

This sequence joins TRBV7-9 and TRBJ2-2, with D unclear. The germline CDR1 and CDR2 sequences are SEHNR and FQNEAQ (reference sequence). The CDR3 is made up of 13 amino acids. V lost 3 bases and J 7 bases, leaving 9 bases between the germline ends. The CDR3 reads CASSFMAIGELFF. The CDR3 bases are TGTGCCAGCAGCTTTATGGCGATCGGGGAGCTGTTTTTT.

The V gene is TRBV19, the J gene TRBJ1-4; 7 positions agree with TRBD1. CDR1 is LNHDA, CDR2 SQIVND, per germline (reference sequence). CDR3 length: 13 amino acids. CDR3 loop: CGSQGGSNEKLFF. The DNA of the CDR3 is TGTGGCAGCCAGGGGGGCAGTAATGAAAAACTGTTTTTT.

The chain couples TRBV11-2 to TRBJ1-3; 7 positions agree with TRBD1. Trimming at V came to 5 bases and at J to 0 bases, leaving 4 bases not matched to a gene. Germline V CDR1 and CDR2: SGHAT, FQNNGV. The CDR3 sequence is 15 residues long. The CDR3 DNA reads TGTGCCAGCAGCCTGACAGGGAACTCTGGAAACACCATATATTTT. This encodes CASSLTGNSGNTIYF.

As concerns this clone: The same CDR3 is also encoded by other DNA sequences in this sample. The rearrangement joins TRBV13 to TRBJ2-7; the match to TRBD2 covers 9 bases. Germline loops: CDR1 PRHDT, CDR2 FYEKMQ (reference sequence). The CDR3 loop spans 14 amino acids. The J segment lost 0 bases and the V segment lost 8 bases, leaving 5 bases of the junction unmatched. CDR3 protein: CASSLAGSSYEQYF. The DNA of the CDR3 is TGTGCCAGCTCCCTAGCGGGAAGCTCCTACGAGCAGTACTTC. The full variable domain, rest sourced from reference TRBV13 and TRBJ2-7, is AAGVIQSPRHLIKEKRETATLKCYPIPRHDTVYWYQQGPGQDPQFLISFYEKMQSDKGSIPDRFSAQQFSDYHSELNMSSLELGDSALYFCASSLAGSSYEQYFGPGTRLTVT.

The chain joins TRBV13 to TRBJ2-1, with 14 bases matching TRBD2. CDR1 and CDR2 (germline): PRHDT, FYEKMQ (reference sequence). The CDR3 runs to 15 residues. Unmatched junction bases numbered 6, after V lost 5 bases and J lost 9 bases. The DNA of the CDR3 is TGTGCCAGCAGCGCGGGACTAGCGGGAGACAGTGAGCAGTTCTTC. Amino acids: CASSAGLAGDSEQFF.

The V call is TRBV6-6, the J call TRBJ2-1; D might be TRBD2 (5 bases). Germline CDR1 is MNHNY and CDR2 is SVGAGI (reference sequence). The CDR3 totals 12 residues. V was cut by 11 bases and J by 3 bases, with 11 bases left in between. CDR3 region: CASGVGYNEQFF. The DNA for the CDR3 is TGTGCCTCCGGGGTAGGCTACAATGAGCAGTTCTTC.

V usage is TRBV15 and J usage is TRBJ2-1, with 8 bases that match TRBD2. CDR3 length: 15 amino acids. The V and J ends lost 0 bases and 7 bases, in that order; junction bases with no gene match: 5. Per the germline V gene, CDR1 is LNHNV and CDR2 is YYDKDF (reference sequence). The CDR3 spells CATSRDSPSGNEQFF. The CDR3, as DNA: TGTGCCACCAGCAGAGATTCACCTAGCGGGAATGAGCAGTTCTTC.

The chain couples TRBV5-6 to TRBJ2-3, with 12 nucleotides matching TRBD1. The CDR3 runs 16 residues. Per germline, CDR1 SGHDT and CDR2 YYEEEE. V gave up 2 bases and J gave up 4 bases; unmatched junction bases: 5. The CDR3 protein is CASSFPGTGGADTQYF. In DNA form, the CDR3 reads TGTGCCAGCAGCTTCCCCGGGACAGGGGGCGCAGATACGCAGTATTTT.

This clone was seen a handful of times. The chain couples TRBV10-3 to TRBJ2-2; the D is unclear. Germline V gene lookup returns CDR1 ENHRY and CDR2 SYGVKD. The V and J ends lost 0 bases and 8 bases respectively, with 4 bases between them. The CDR3 length is 12 residues. The CDR3 region is CAISESVGELFF. In DNA, the CDR3 is TGTGCCATCAGTGAGTCGGTTGGGGAGCTGTTTTTT.

The V and J genes are TRBV18 and TRBJ2-5, with 9 positions matching TRBD1. The CDR3 totals 14 residues. Germline assignment: CDR1 KGHSH and CDR2 LQKENI. The V segment lost 3 bases and the J segment 4 bases; nucleotides outside the gene matches: 3. This CDR3 is CASSPPGQGETQYF. Written as DNA, the CDR3 is TGTGCCAGCTCACCCCCGGGACAGGGAGAGACCCAGTACTTC.

Details on this clone: Other DNA sequences in the sample encode the same CDR3. J is TRBJ2-7 and V is TRBV11-2; 10 bases agree with TRBD2. CDR1 is SGHAT, CDR2 FQNNGV, per germline. CDR3 length equals 14 residues. V was pared by 5 bases and J by 4 bases, with 5 bases of the junction left unmatched. As DNA, the CDR3 is TGTGCCAGCAGCACCAGCGGGAGGGCTTACGAGCAGTACTTC. Amino acids: CASSTSGRAYEQYF.

A note on this clone: This sample includes further DNA sequences coding for the same CDR3. V is TRBV27 and J is TRBJ2-2; D not resolved. Between the trimmed V and J ends, which lost 3 bases and 1 base, there was a span of 3 bases. This CDR3 contains 13 residues. Germline CDR1 MNHEY, CDR2 SMNVEV (reference sequence). CDR3 coding DNA: TGTGCCAGCAGTTTGGGGAACACCGGGGAGCTGTTTTTT. Encoded protein: CASSLGNTGELFF.

This clone has just one count. The V call is TRBV28, the J call TRBJ1-4; tentative D call: TRBD1 (6 bases). The CDR3 has 14 amino acids. Germline V gene sequence: CDR1 MDHEN, CDR2 SYDVKM. Trimming shortened V by 3 bases and J by 8 bases, and 13 bases separated the two germline ends. The CDR3 sequence is CASSLWGAREKLFF. CDR3 nucleotides: TGTGCCAGCAGTTTGTGGGGGGCGCGAGAAAAACTGTTTTTT.